The clone carrying this TCR beta chain was seen more than once but under ten times. Its antigen is undetermined. Sequenced by immunoSEQ multiplex PCR; TCRdb stores in-frame clones only, minus some. The sample carries tens of thousands of clones, 90% recorded once. The V gene end was trimmed by 3 bases and the J gene end by 2 bases; junction bases not matched to a gene: 3. The germline V gene encodes CDR1 SGDLS and CDR2 YYNGEE. The CDR3 contains 16 residues. Analyses pooled second doses at about 4 or about 12 weeks. These data are taken from a study of T cell responses to AZD1222 COVID-19 vaccine. Broader study findings: It was only a handful of AZD1222 recipients who were seropositive at baseline. Repertoire sampling was restricted to post-peak T cell response timepoints. Donors were chiefly white British, with a greater number of females, and clonal diversity was perhaps underestimated.

The TCR originated in an adult who received the AZD1222 COVID-19 vaccine. Sequenced here: peripheral blood, sampled 28 days after the second AZD1222 dose. This chain connects TRBV9 to TRBJ1-3, with 12 bases fitting TRBD1. CDR3 protein: CASSEGQGAAGNTIYF. Here the CDR3 DNA reads TGTGCCAGCAGCGAGGGACAGGGGGCGGCTGGAAACACCATATATTTT.